This T cell receptor beta chain was sequenced for a study of blood T cell repertoires in COVID-19. Study as a whole: COVID-19 samples collected from the United States, Italy and Spain covered acute and convalescent phases. In each case, the material was cDNA or gDNA derived from T cells, B-cell-depleted T cells, or PBMCs.

As processed by the authors: Nucleated cell number was recorded as an estimate derived from reference gene primer amplification. Assay used: immunoSEQ multiplex PCR; TCRdb lists only in-frame clones, some missing. That table gives V, J and clone size, and the DNA gave D and trimming. The sample holds about 240,000 clones, about 87% seen once. The CDR3 covers 18 residues. Trimming left V 7 bases short and J 0 bases short, with 22 bases between. The germline V gene encodes CDR1 SGHTA and CDR2 FQGNSA. Sequencing was carried out using peripheral blood. The TCR was taken from a woman in her 70s with active or convalescent COVID-19. The chain recombines TRBV7-2 with TRBJ2-1, with D perhaps TRBD2 (6 bases). The CDR3 is CASTPHSLAVSSYNEQFF. The CDR3 region has the DNA TGTGCCAGCACCCCCCACTCATTAGCGGTGAGCTCCTACAATGAGCAGTTCTTC. Variable domain in full (rest from reference TRBV7-2 and TRBJ2-1): GAGVSQSPSNKVTEKGKDVELRCDPISGHTALYWYRQSLGQGLEFLIYFQGNSAPDKSGLPSDRFSAERTGGSVSTLTIQRTQQEDSAVYLCASTPHSLAVSSYNEQFFGPGTRLTVL.